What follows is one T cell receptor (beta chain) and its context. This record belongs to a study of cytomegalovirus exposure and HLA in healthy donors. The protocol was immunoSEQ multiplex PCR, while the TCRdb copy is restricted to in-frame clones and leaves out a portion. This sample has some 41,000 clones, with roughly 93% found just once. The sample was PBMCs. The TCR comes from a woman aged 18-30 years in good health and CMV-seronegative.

The CDR3 loop is CASSQTGELFF. The CDR3 DNA reads as TGCGCCAGCAGCCAGACCGGGGAGCTGTTTTTT. The chain links TRBV10-1 to TRBJ2-2; D is uncertain. The germline V and J ends were trimmed by 6 bases and 5 bases, with 4 bases remaining between them. Looked up from germline, CDR1 is WNHNN and CDR2 is SYGVQD (reference sequence). This CDR3 is built from 11 residues.